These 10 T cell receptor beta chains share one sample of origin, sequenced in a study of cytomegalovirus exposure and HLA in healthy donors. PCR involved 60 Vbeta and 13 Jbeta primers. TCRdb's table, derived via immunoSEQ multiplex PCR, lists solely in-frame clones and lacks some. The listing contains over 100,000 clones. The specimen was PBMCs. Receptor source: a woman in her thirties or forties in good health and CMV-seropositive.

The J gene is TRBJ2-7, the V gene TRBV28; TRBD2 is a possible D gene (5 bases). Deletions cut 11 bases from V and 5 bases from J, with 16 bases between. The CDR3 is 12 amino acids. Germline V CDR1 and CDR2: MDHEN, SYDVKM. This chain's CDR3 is CASREGEDEQYF. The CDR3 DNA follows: TGTGCCTCCCGGGAAGGTGAAGACGAGCAGTACTTC.

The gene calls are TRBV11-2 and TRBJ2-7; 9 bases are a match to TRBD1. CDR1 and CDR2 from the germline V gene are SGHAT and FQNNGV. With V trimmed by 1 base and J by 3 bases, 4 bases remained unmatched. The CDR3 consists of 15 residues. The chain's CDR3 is CASSLGATGGYEQYF. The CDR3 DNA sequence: TGTGCCAGCAGCTTAGGGGCGACAGGGGGCTACGAGCAGTACTTC.

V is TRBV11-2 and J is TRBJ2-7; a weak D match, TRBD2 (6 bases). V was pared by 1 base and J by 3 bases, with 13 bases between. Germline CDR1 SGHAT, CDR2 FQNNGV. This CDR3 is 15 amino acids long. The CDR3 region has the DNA TGTGCCAGCAGCTTAGGGGCGGGACCGTTCTACGAGCAGTACTTC. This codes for CASSLGAGPFYEQYF.

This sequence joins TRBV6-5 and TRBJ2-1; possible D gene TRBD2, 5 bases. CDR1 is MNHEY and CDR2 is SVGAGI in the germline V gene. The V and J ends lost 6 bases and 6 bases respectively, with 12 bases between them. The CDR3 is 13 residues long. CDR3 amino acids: CASRLGAGNEQFF. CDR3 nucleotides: TGTGCCAGCAGACTAGGCGCGGGCAATGAGCAGTTCTTC.

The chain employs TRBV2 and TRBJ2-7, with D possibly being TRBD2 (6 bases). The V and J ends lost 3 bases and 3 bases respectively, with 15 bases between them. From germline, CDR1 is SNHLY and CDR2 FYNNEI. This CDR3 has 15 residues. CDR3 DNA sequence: TGTGCCAGCAGTGACTTGGGCGGGAAGCTCTACGAGCAGTACTTC. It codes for CASSDLGGKLYEQYF.

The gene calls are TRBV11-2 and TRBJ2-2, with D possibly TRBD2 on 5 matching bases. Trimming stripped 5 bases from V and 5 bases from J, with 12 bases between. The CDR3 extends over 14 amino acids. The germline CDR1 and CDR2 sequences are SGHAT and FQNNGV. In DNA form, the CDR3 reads TGTGCCAGCAGCCCGACTACCCGAACCGGGGAGCTGTTTTTT. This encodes CASSPTTRTGELFF.

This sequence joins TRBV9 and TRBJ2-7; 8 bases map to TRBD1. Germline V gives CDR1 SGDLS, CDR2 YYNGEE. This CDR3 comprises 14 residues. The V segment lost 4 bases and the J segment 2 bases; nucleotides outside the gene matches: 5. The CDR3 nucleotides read TGTGCCAGCAGCACCGGGACAGGAACCTACGAGCAGTACTTC. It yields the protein CASSTGTGTYEQYF.

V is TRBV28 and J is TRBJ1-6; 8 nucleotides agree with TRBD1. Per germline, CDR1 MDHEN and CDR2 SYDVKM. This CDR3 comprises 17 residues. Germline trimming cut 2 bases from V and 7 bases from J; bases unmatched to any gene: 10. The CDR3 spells CASSLTLRTGRNSPLHF. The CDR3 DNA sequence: TGTGCCAGCAGTTTAACGCTACGGACAGGGCGGAATTCACCCCTCCACTTT. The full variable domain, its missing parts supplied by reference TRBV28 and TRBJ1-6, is DVKVTQSSRYLVKRTGEKVFLECVQDMDHENMFWYRQDPGLGLRLIYFSYDVKMKEKGDIPEGYSVSREKKERFSLILESASTNQTSMYLCASSLTLRTGRNSPLHFGNGTRLTVT.

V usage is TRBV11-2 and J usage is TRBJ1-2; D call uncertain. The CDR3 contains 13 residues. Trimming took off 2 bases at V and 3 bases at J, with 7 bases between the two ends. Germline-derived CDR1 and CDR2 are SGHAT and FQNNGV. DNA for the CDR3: TGTGCCAGCAGCTTACCTCGGGACTATGGCTACACCTTC. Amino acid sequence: CASSLPRDYGYTF.

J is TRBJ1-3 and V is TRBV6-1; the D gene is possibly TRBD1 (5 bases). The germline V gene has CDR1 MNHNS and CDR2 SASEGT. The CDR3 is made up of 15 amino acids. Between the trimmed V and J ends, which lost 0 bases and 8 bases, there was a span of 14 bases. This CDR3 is CASSEAGAAYYTIYF. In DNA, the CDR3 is TGTGCCAGCAGTGAAGCAGGGGCAGCTTACTACACCATATATTTT.